The sequence of this T cell receptor (beta chain) was determined in a study of post-analysis software for immune sequencing data. Study background: Courses of disease covered relapsing-remitting, secondary progressive and progressive-relapsing multiple sclerosis.

This clonotype was counted between two and nine times. Its antigen is currently unknown. Study-wide results and caveats: Patients showed TRBV5-6, TRBV5-1 and TRBV20-1 among 4 or 5 TRBV segments more frequent than in controls. Same-batch preparations were strongly co-clustered by F measure.

Germline values: CDR1 DFQATT, CDR2 SNEGSKA (reference sequence). The CDR3 runs to 13 residues. Trimming cost V 0 bases and J 6 bases, with 11 bases left between them. Unique-molecular-identifier-tagged TCR beta cDNA libraries were used. TCRdb reprocessed the PCR reads with MiXCR, giving one entry per CDR3 protein. This sample has hundreds of thousands of distinct CDR3 sequences, with about 60% found just once. The specimen was blood. The clonotype was recovered from a girl aged 2-15 years with multiple sclerosis. This chain uses TRBV20-1 with TRBJ1-2; D remains unclear. The DNA of the CDR3 is TGCAGTGCTAGAGAGGAGAGGAAGGATGGCTACACCTTC. It specifies CSAREERKDGYTF.